The clone carrying this T cell receptor beta chain has just one count. The antigen is unknown. The source of the sample is a study of OX40 agonist ivuxolimab in advanced cancers. Study information: All patients had ivuxolimab intravenously every 2 weeks at 0.01 to 10 mg/kg. Study conclusions and caveats: Compared with CD4+, CD8+ T cells on average had more expanded clones.

Only in-frame clones appear in the TCRdb table, and some are missing; sequencing was by immunoSEQ multiplex PCR. This sample has 17,000 or so clones, with about nine tenths found just once. The CDR3 runs to 13 residues. Trimming left V 5 bases short and J 5 bases short, with 10 bases between. Germline V gene sequence: CDR1 SGHAT, CDR2 FQNNGV. This TCR was recovered from an adult with an advanced solid tumor such as melanoma, head and neck, liver or kidney cancer. V usage is TRBV11-2 and J usage is TRBJ1-5; D is perhaps TRBD1 (5 bases). Specimen: CD4+ or CD8+ T cells sorted from blood, collected in a trial of the OX40 agonist ivuxolimab. The CDR3 sequence: CASSPGGDQPQHF. Written as DNA, the CDR3 is TGTGCCAGCAGCCCGGGGGGGGATCAGCCCCAGCATTTT.